Below are 17 T cell receptor beta chains sequenced from a single sample in a study of shared clonotypes between healthy human individuals. Assay used: immunoSEQ multiplex PCR; TCRdb lists only in-frame clones, some missing. The sample has millions of clones, roughly 93% seen once. The sample comprised naive CD4+ T cells from PBMCs. The subset: CD45RA+ positively selected. The receptors stem from a man between 18 and 29 years old in good health. Some clones in this sample may be carry-over from other donors' samples.

The gene calls are TRBV6-5 and TRBJ2-7; 12 nucleotides agree with TRBD1. The CDR3 loop spans 15 amino acids. Germline CDR1 reads MNHEY; CDR2 reads SVGAGI. V lost 7 bases and J lost 3; bases outside the gene matches: 7. The CDR3 is CASKMGQGANYEQYF. For the CDR3, the DNA is TGTGCCAGCAAGATGGGACAGGGGGCGAACTACGAGCAGTACTTC.

CDR3 loop: CASSALEERQFF. CDR3 sequence (DNA): TGTGCCAGCAGTGCCCTGGAGGAGCGGCAGTTCTTC. V usage is TRBV6-1 and J usage is TRBJ2-1; weak D call: TRBD2 (5 bases). Trimming shortened V by 4 bases and J by 12 bases, and 13 bases separated the two germline ends. The germline CDR1 and CDR2 sequences are MNHNS and SASEGT. CDR3 length: 12 residues.

This chain links TRBV19 with TRBJ2-3; D not certain. The CDR3 sequence is 15 residues long. Looked up from germline, CDR1 is LNHDA and CDR2 is SQIVND (reference sequence). Trimming cost V 4 bases and J 2 bases, with 13 bases left between them. The CDR3 spells CASSTNPAATDTQYF. The DNA for the CDR3 is TGTGCCAGTAGTACTAACCCCGCGGCCACAGATACGCAGTATTTT.

The J gene is TRBJ1-6, the V gene TRBV30; no clear D gene. The CDR3 spans 12 residues. In germline, CDR1 is GTSNPN, CDR2 SVGIG (reference sequence). V was pared by 4 bases and J by 12 bases, with 13 bases between. The CDR3 here is CAWKGMGLPLHF. The CDR3 bases are TGTGCCTGGAAGGGAATGGGGTTACCCCTCCACTTT.

The chain couples TRBV2 to TRBJ2-5; TRBD1 agrees at 10 bases. The end of the DNA is better explained by TRBJ2-7, so the J call may be wrong. The CDR3 is made up of 13 amino acids. Germline values: CDR1 SNHLY, CDR2 FYNNEI. The CDR3 DNA reads TGTGCCAGCATTGGGACAGGGGATTACGAGCAGTACTTC. Translating it yields CASIGTGDYEQYF.

The rearrangement links TRBV28 to TRBJ1-2, with 8 bases identical to TRBD1. Germline assignment: CDR1 MDHEN and CDR2 SYDVKM. The junction had 8 bases not matched to a gene; V was cut back by 3 bases and J by 2 bases. The CDR3 runs 16 residues. The DNA for the CDR3 is TGTGCCAGCAGTTTTCCCCCAGGGGGCCCCAACTATGGCTACACCTTC. It encodes CASSFPPGGPNYGYTF.

The chain couples TRBV6-5 to TRBJ2-7; D is unclear. Germline lookup yields CDR1 MNHEY and CDR2 SVGAGI. This CDR3 has 15 amino acids. Trimming cost V 0 bases and J 3 bases, with 12 bases left between them. The CDR3 protein is CASSYSVWVSYEQYF. For the CDR3, the DNA is TGTGCCAGCAGTTACTCAGTGTGGGTTAGCTACGAGCAGTACTTC.

This clone was observed once. V gene TRBV28 combines with J gene TRBJ1-4; D ambiguous. The CDR3 is 14 residues long. With 5 bases removed from V and 10 bases from J, the gap between germline ends came to 17 bases. Germline values: CDR1 MDHEN, CDR2 SYDVKM. CDR3 sequence: CASSLEAPMGKLFF. The DNA of the CDR3 is TGTGCCAGCAGTCTCGAGGCGCCTATGGGAAAACTGTTTTTT. Complete variable domain (other parts from reference TRBV28 and TRBJ1-4): DVKVTQSSRYLVKRTGEKVFLECVQDMDHENMFWYRQDPGLGLRLIYFSYDVKMKEKGDIPEGYSVSREKKERFSLILESASTNQTSMYLCASSLEAPMGKLFFGSGTQLSVL.

As regards this clone: Other DNA sequences in the sample encode the same CDR3. The V call is TRBV5-1, the J call TRBJ2-3; 12 nucleotides align to TRBD2. J lost 3 bases, V lost 3 bases, and 2 bases had no gene match. CDR3 length equals 15 residues. Germline V gene sequence: CDR1 SGHRS, CDR2 YFSETQ. Here the CDR3 DNA reads TGCGCCAGCAGCTCCGGACTAGCGGGAACAGATACGCAGTATTTT. Translating gives CASSSGLAGTDTQYF.

The V call is TRBV2, the J call TRBJ1-2; 7 bases align to TRBD1. V shed 8 bases and J 3 bases; nucleotides not matched to a gene: 3. The CDR3 extends over 12 amino acids. Germline V lookup: CDR1 SNHLY, CDR2 FYNNEI. CDR3 coding DNA: TGTGCCAGCCCAACAGGGGACTATGGCTACACCTTC. Residues: CASPTGDYGYTF.

This clone was found a few times. This specimen includes other DNA sequences encoding the same CDR3. The genes are TRBV11-2 and TRBJ1-1; no reliable D call. CDR1 SGHAT and CDR2 FQNNGV come from the germline V gene. The CDR3 length is 13 residues. Between the trimmed V and J ends, which lost 4 bases and 1 base, there was a span of 7 bases. DNA of the CDR3: TGTGCCAGCAGCTCTACCACGAACACTGAAGCTTTCTTT. Translating it yields CASSSTTNTEAFF.

The rearrangement joins TRBV11-2 to TRBJ2-3; D gene uncertain. The CDR3 sequence is 12 residues long. Trimming took off 5 bases at V and 3 bases at J, with 6 bases between the two ends. Germline V gene data show CDR1 as SGHAT and CDR2 as FQNNGV. CDR3 in amino acids: CASSRKTDTQYF. The CDR3 DNA follows: TGTGCCAGCAGCCGTAAGACAGATACGCAGTATTTT.

J is TRBJ1-1 and V is TRBV19; a weak D match, TRBD1 (5 bases). CDR1 and CDR2 (germline): LNHDA, SQIVND (reference sequence). V lost 5 bases, J lost 6 bases, and 13 bases lay in between. CDR3 length equals 13 residues. The CDR3 DNA reads as TGTGCCAGTAGTCCAGGGAGTAGGGCTGAAGCTTTCTTT. Amino acids: CASSPGSRAEAFF.

The J gene is TRBJ2-1, the V gene TRBV5-1; D unresolved. CDR3 length equals 15 residues. The germline V and J ends were trimmed by 2 bases and 3 bases, with 12 bases remaining between them. The germline V gene has CDR1 SGHRS and CDR2 YFSETQ. The CDR3 DNA reads as TGCGCCAGCAGCTTTTCGGCTAGGTACTACAATGAGCAGTTCTTC. It yields the protein CASSFSARYYNEQFF.

This clone occurred once. The genes are TRBV2 and TRBJ2-7; TRBD1 matches 7 bases. Unmatched junction bases numbered 14, after V lost 6 bases and J lost 0 bases. The germline CDR1 and CDR2 sequences are SNHLY and FYNNEI. This CDR3 comprises 17 residues. CDR3 DNA sequence: TGTGCCAGCAGACAAACGTTCCGAAGGACAGGCTCCTACGAGCAGTACTTC. It translates to CASRQTFRRTGSYEQYF. The full variable domain, in which reference TRBV2 and TRBJ2-7 provide the parts outside the CDR3, is EPEVTQTPSHQVTQMGQEVILRCVPISNHLYFYWYRQILGQKVEFLVSFYNNEISEKSEIFDDQFSVERPDGSNFTLKIRSTKLEDSAMYFCASRQTFRRTGSYEQYFGPGTRLTVT.

The DNA for the CDR3 is TGTGCCAGCTCTCCTAAGGTGACTGGCCAAGAGACCCAGTACTTC. Translation gives CASSPKVTGQETQYF. The genes are TRBV18 and TRBJ2-5; D is unclear. Trimming stripped 6 bases from V and 1 base from J, with 15 bases between. Looked up from germline, CDR1 is KGHSH and CDR2 is LQKENI. CDR3 length: 15 amino acids.

Note on this clone: Other nucleotide sequences from this sample produce the same CDR3. The chain is built from TRBV6-5 and TRBJ2-7; D perhaps matches TRBD2 (7 bases). Germline V CDR1 and CDR2: MNHEY, SVGAGI. The CDR3 has 12 amino acids. The V gene lost 6 bases and the J gene lost 4 bases, with 10 bases spanning the gap. The CDR3 spells CASRGGAYEQYF. For the CDR3, the DNA is TGTGCCAGCAGGGGGGGGGCGTACGAGCAGTACTTC.